The entry below describes one T cell receptor (beta chain). Its specific antigen is unknown. No base quality information exists; no much larger clone differs at one position. The sample originates from a study of human thymus T cells (dated by TCRdb to the early 2020s). For the study in its entirety: The study characterized TCR alpha and beta repertoires from seven to nine infant thymus samples and a few related peripheral blood samples. The cohort included a handful of male and a couple of female infants, with donor ages spanning 7 to 244 days.

General conclusions and limits of the study: V and J gene segment usage appeared biased in both thymic and peripheral blood repertoires. Thymus samples yielded on average roughly 800,000 unique TCRB clonotypes, compared with 75,000 to 85,000 from blood samples.

The CDR3 spans 11 residues, from the cysteine through the phenylalanine. The sequence is cut down to CDR3 DNA, 33 bases in frame from base 1. V loses 6 bases of germline sequence and J loses 4 bases, and the interval between the two ends is 6 bases. The germline V gene supplies CDR1 MNHEY and CDR2 SVGAGI. In Finland, the donors were immunologically healthy infants who were having open corrective cardiac surgery for congenital heart defects. From four of the eight donors, a small aliquot of about 0.45-1 mL peripheral blood was collected during surgery. Genomic DNA from blood samples was extracted from all available leukocytes rather than from a fixed cell number. ACK lysis buffer was used to remove erythrocytes from the blood, and the remaining leukocytes were kept as pellets at -70 degrees C. Genomic DNA was extracted from frozen cell pellets with a QIAsymphony instrument. The immunoSEQ multiplex PCR assay was used to amplify the TCRB and TCRAD loci from a standardized amount of quality-controlled genomic DNA. The V(D)J region was spanned by amplicons of a length sufficient to cover the CDR3 and to identify V and J genes. The amplicons were sequenced on an Illumina platform via the commercial immunoSEQ service. In the original analysis: Primer bias and sequencing errors were corrected as previously described, and TCRAD and TCRB definitions were based on the IMGT database. Repertoires were analysed with immunoSEQ Analyzer 3.0 and VDJTools, covering basic statistics, V/J segment usage, diversity estimates, rarefaction and pairwise overlap. To estimate diversity, the Chao1, ChaoE, Efron-Thisted, Shannon and inverse Simpson indices were applied, and diversity was also estimated on datasets down-sampled to the smallest sample. Repertoire overlap used strict matching of CDR3 nucleotide sequence, V gene and J gene, with Jaccard-based multidimensional scaling clustering. This is the immuneACCESS table as TCRdb keeps it, with only in-frame sequences that have V and J called. A part of the clones is gone; compared with another copy, unresolved V genes explain less than half, and the rest is unexplained. V, J and clone size were drawn from that table, and D and trimming were deduced from the DNA. The sample table shows 35,000 to 55,000 clones, and around 94% are seen once. The ten top clones hold more than 0.095% of the sample.

Source material: blood. This chain is built from TRBV6-5 and TRBJ1-2, with the identity of the D gene unclear. This TCR derives from a boy younger than two with a congenital heart defect but otherwise immunologically healthy. The sequenced DNA: TGTGCCAGCAGCGAAGGCTATGGCTACACCTTC. Its protein product is CASSEGYGYTF.